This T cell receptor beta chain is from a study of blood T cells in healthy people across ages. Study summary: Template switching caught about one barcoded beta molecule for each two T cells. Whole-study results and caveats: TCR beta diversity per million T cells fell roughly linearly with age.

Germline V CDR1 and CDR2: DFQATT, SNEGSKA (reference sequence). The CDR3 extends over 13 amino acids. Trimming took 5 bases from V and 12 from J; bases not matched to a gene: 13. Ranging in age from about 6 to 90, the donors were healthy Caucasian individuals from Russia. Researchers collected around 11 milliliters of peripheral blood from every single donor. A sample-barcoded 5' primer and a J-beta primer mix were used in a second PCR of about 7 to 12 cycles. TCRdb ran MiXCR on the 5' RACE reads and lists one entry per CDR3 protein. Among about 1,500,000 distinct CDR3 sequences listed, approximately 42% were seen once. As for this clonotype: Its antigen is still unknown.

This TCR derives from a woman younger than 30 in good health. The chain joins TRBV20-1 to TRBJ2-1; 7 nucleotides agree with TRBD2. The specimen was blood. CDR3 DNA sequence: TGCAGTGCTGGACCCGGGAACGGGGGGACGCAGTTCTTC. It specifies CSAGPGNGGTQFF.